Each of the 23 T cell receptor beta chains below was sequenced from the same sample in a study of blood T cell repertoires in COVID-19. Assay used: immunoSEQ multiplex PCR; TCRdb lists only in-frame clones, some missing. Of 310,000 or so clones in the sample, 88% were seen once. Material for sequencing was peripheral blood. The receptors here all came from a woman in her twenties or thirties with COVID-19, enrolled during active disease.

The V and J genes are TRBV27 and TRBJ2-7; maybe TRBD1 (6 bases). The CDR3 is 14 amino acids. Germline values: CDR1 MNHEY, CDR2 SMNVEV (reference sequence). Trimming took off 1 base at V and 0 bases at J, with 7 bases between the two ends. The CDR3 protein is CASSLLGGSYEQYF. The CDR3 nucleotides read TGTGCCAGCAGTTTATTAGGGGGCTCCTACGAGCAGTACTTC.

The rearrangement links TRBV9 to TRBJ2-7, with 7 nucleotides matching TRBD1. The germline V gene has CDR1 SGDLS and CDR2 YYNGEE. This CDR3 has 16 residues. Losses at the gene ends were 1 base for V and 5 bases for J; bases not matched to a gene: 12. CDR3 loop: CASSVSGARGIDEQYF. CDR3 DNA sequence: TGTGCCAGCAGCGTATCTGGAGCCAGGGGGATCGACGAGCAGTACTTC.

The V and J genes are TRBV7-6 and TRBJ2-3, with a weak D call TRBD2 (6 bases). CDR1 and CDR2 from the germline V gene are SGHVS and FNYEAQ. V dropped 5 bases and J dropped 2 bases, with 20 bases sitting between them. CDR3 size: 17 residues. Here the CDR3 DNA reads TGTGCCAGCAGCGAAACGGTACTTAGCGGAAACACAGATACGCAGTATTTT. It encodes CASSETVLSGNTDTQYF. Drawing the rest from reference TRBV7-6 and TRBJ2-3, the complete variable domain is GAGVSQSPRYKVTKRGQDVALRCDPISGHVSLYWYRQALGQGPEFLTYFNYEAQQDKSGLPNDRFSAERPEGSISTLTIQRTEQRDSAMYRCASSETVLSGNTDTQYFGPGTRLTVL.

The genes are TRBV9 and TRBJ1-6, with a possible D match to TRBD1 (6 bases). Trimming pared 4 bases from V and 7 bases from J, leaving 15 bases between. The length of the CDR3 is 15 residues. Germline V gene data show CDR1 as SGDLS and CDR2 as YYNGEE. The CDR3 coding sequence is TGTGCCAGCAGCCCCCGTCAGGGGCCGAATTCACCCCTCCACTTT. Translating gives CASSPRQGPNSPLHF.

V and J are TRBV6-1 and TRBJ1-3; tentative D call: TRBD1 (5 bases). Trimming took 0 bases from V and 1 from J, leaving 13 bases between them. CDR1 and CDR2 (germline): MNHNS, SASEGT. The CDR3 is made up of 17 amino acids. CDR3 coding DNA: TGTGCCAGCAGTGAAGCGCTGGGGCGGGGATCTGGAAACACCATATATTTT. It is translated as CASSEALGRGSGNTIYF.

This chain joins TRBV10-3 and TRBJ2-3; 9 positions match TRBD2. Losses at the gene ends were 4 bases for V and 6 bases for J; bases not matched to a gene: 14. This CDR3 is 17 amino acids long. CDR1 and CDR2 (germline): ENHRY, SYGVKD. CDR3: CAISGEAFAGGADTQYF. The CDR3, as DNA: TGTGCCATCAGTGGGGAGGCCTTCGCGGGGGGGGCGGATACGCAGTATTTT.

This rearrangement joins TRBV5-1 to TRBJ2-5; perhaps TRBD1 as D (5 bases). The CDR3 loop spans 12 amino acids. Trimming left V 7 bases short and J 5 bases short, with 12 bases between. Germline loops: CDR1 SGHRS, CDR2 YFSETQ. CDR3 nucleotide sequence: TGCGCCAGCGGCAGGGCTACGGAGACCCAGTACTTC. This codes for CASGRATETQYF. The variable domain in full, completed from reference TRBV5-1 and TRBJ2-5, reads KAGVTQTPRYLIKTRGQQVTLSCSPISGHRSVSWYQQTPGQGLQFLFEYFSETQRNKGNFPGRFSGRQFSNSRSEMNVSTLELGDSALYLCASGRATETQYFGPGTRLLVL.

This clone was seen just once. The J gene is TRBJ2-7, the V gene TRBV7-9; possible D gene TRBD1, 6 bases. Trimming pared 7 bases from V and 4 bases from J, leaving 20 bases between. CDR1 and CDR2 (germline): SEHNR, FQNEAQ (reference sequence). CDR3 length: 15 residues. Here the CDR3 reads CASNAPDRSAYEQYF. Here the CDR3 DNA reads TGTGCCAGCAACGCTCCTGACAGGTCAGCGTACGAGCAGTACTTC.

A few counts support this clone. The rearrangement joins TRBV5-4 to TRBJ1-2, with D possibly matching TRBD1 (6 bases). Trimming took 0 bases from V and 3 from J, leaving 9 bases between them. Germline V gene data show CDR1 as SGHNT and CDR2 as YYREEE (reference sequence). This CDR3 is built from 14 residues. CDR3: CASSLDRADYGYTF. The CDR3 DNA is TGTGCCAGCAGCTTGGACAGGGCCGACTATGGCTACACCTTC.

This clone was counted between two and nine times. This rearrangement joins TRBV9 to TRBJ1-1; D not certain. Trimming left V 0 bases short and J 8 bases short, with 11 bases between. Per the germline V gene, CDR1 is SGDLS and CDR2 is YYNGEE. This CDR3 has 13 amino acids. The CDR3 DNA follows: TGTGCCAGCAGCGTAGCCGCCGGTAAAGAAGCTTTCTTT. Amino acid sequence: CASSVAAGKEAFF.

This clone has a single count. CDR3 sequence: CASWRGSGNTIYF. CDR3 DNA sequence: TGTGCCAGCTGGAGGGGCTCTGGAAACACCATATATTTT. This rearrangement joins TRBV6-5 to TRBJ1-3, with D possibly TRBD1 on 5 matching bases. CDR3 length equals 13 residues. From germline, CDR1 is MNHEY and CDR2 SVGAGI. The V and J ends lost 8 bases and 0 bases respectively, with 8 bases between them.

This chain joins TRBV4-2 and TRBJ1-2; 7 nucleotides agree with TRBD1. J was trimmed by 6 bases and V by 4 bases; bases with no gene match: 8. The CDR3 runs to 14 residues. Germline values: CDR1 LGHNA, CDR2 YNFKEQ. CDR3 residues: CASSPTGQLNGYTF. The CDR3 nucleotides read TGTGCCAGCAGCCCTACGGGACAGCTAAATGGCTACACCTTC.

The gene calls are TRBV19 and TRBJ2-5; 12 bases are a match to TRBD2. Germline V gene data show CDR1 as LNHDA and CDR2 as SQIVND (reference sequence). V lost 3 bases to trimming and J lost 2 bases; unmatched junction nucleotides: 1. CDR3 size: 15 residues. Here the CDR3 DNA reads TGTGCCAGTAGTATCGGGACTAGCGGGCAAGAGACCCAGTACTTC. This codes for CASSIGTSGQETQYF.

V is TRBV27 and J is TRBJ2-7, with D possibly TRBD2 on 6 matching bases. Germline CDR1 reads MNHEY; CDR2 reads SMNVEV (reference sequence). CDR3 size: 13 residues. Trimming pared 6 bases from V and 0 bases from J, leaving 9 bases between. In nucleotides, the CDR3 is TGTGCCAGCAGCCGGGGGAGCTCCTACGAGCAGTACTTC. Translated: CASSRGSSYEQYF.

A few counts support this clone. CDR3 in amino acids: CASSPDTSGGLFHEQYF. CDR3 DNA: TGTGCCAGCAGTCCCGATACTAGCGGAGGATTGTTCCACGAGCAGTACTTC. V gene TRBV6-6 combines with J gene TRBJ2-7; TRBD2 agrees at 8 bases. Germline lookup yields CDR1 MNHNY and CDR2 SVGAGI (reference sequence). The CDR3 runs 17 residues. Trimming cost V 5 bases and J 5 bases; bases outside gene matches: 17.

J is TRBJ1-5 and V is TRBV7-2; unclear D gene. V lost 1 base and J 0 bases, leaving 7 bases between the germline ends. This CDR3 has 15 residues. CDR1 is SGHTA, CDR2 FQGNSA, per germline. The CDR3 coding sequence is TGTGCCAGCAGCTTAGGAGTATATAGCAATCAGCCCCAGCATTTT. Residues: CASSLGVYSNQPQHF.

This clone has just one count. The chain recombines TRBV27 with TRBJ2-7; 7 bases fit TRBD1. V was pared by 5 bases and J by 5 bases, with 6 bases of the junction left unmatched. The CDR3 covers 13 residues. Per germline, CDR1 MNHEY and CDR2 SMNVEV (reference sequence). In DNA, the CDR3 is TGTGCCAGCAGTCGGACAGGATGGGACGAGCAGTACTTC. This translates into CASSRTGWDEQYF.

The chain joins TRBV5-1 to TRBJ2-3; a possible D gene is TRBD2 (6 bases). V lost 2 bases and J lost 7, with 14 bases in between. CDR3 length equals 14 residues. Germline assignment: CDR1 SGHRS and CDR2 YFSETQ. CDR3 region: CASSLFDGSNTQYF. The CDR3 DNA reads TGCGCCAGCAGCTTATTCGACGGGAGTAATACGCAGTATTTT.

V is TRBV9 and J is TRBJ2-1; 13 bases are a match to TRBD2. With V trimmed by 3 bases and J by 8 bases, 11 bases remained unmatched. The CDR3 covers 17 residues. Germline values: CDR1 SGDLS, CDR2 YYNGEE. For the CDR3, the DNA is TGTGCCAGCAGCGACCGACTAGCGGGAGGCCCTTTGGATGAGCAGTTCTTC. Protein product: CASSDRLAGGPLDEQFF.

A single count supports this clone. The gene calls are TRBV5-5 and TRBJ2-3; 8 bases agree with TRBD1. CDR1 SGHKS and CDR2 YYEKEE come from the germline V gene (reference sequence). V trimming: 3 bases; J trimming: 2 bases; junction bases outside the gene matches: 11. CDR3 size: 17 residues. The CDR3 sequence is CASSSPGQGVYTDTQYF. The CDR3 nucleotides read TGTGCCAGCAGCTCCCCCGGACAGGGAGTTTACACAGATACGCAGTATTTT.

This clone was observed once. The chain employs TRBV9 and TRBJ2-2; 7 nucleotides align to TRBD2. The CDR3 covers 14 residues. The V gene's germline CDR1 is SGDLS and CDR2 YYNGEE. The V segment lost 6 bases and the J segment 3 bases; nucleotides outside the gene matches: 5. The CDR3 sequence is CASTRGEYTGELFF. In nucleotides, the CDR3 is TGTGCCAGCACACGGGGGGAGTACACCGGGGAGCTGTTTTTT.

This clone was detected only a few times. The rearrangement joins TRBV6-5 to TRBJ2-1, with D tentatively TRBD1 (6 bases). This CDR3 comprises 14 residues. Per the germline V gene, CDR1 is MNHEY and CDR2 is SVGAGI. Trimming left V 6 bases short and J 2 bases short, with 11 bases between. The CDR3 bases are TGTGCCAGCAGAAGAGGGACACCCTACAATGAGCAGTTCTTC. It yields the protein CASRRGTPYNEQFF.

V is TRBV7-3 and J is TRBJ2-5, with TRBD2 identical over 8 bases. Germline V gene data show CDR1 as SGHTA and CDR2 as FQGTGA. V trimming: 1 base; J trimming: 3 bases; junction bases outside the gene matches: 1. CDR3 length: 14 residues. In nucleotides, the CDR3 is TGTGCCAGCAGCTTAAACGGGAGGGAAGAGACCCAGTACTTC. Protein product: CASSLNGREETQYF. Supplemented by reference TRBV7-3 and TRBJ2-5, the full variable domain reads GAGVSQTPSNKVTEKGKYVELRCDPISGHTALYWYRQSLGQGPEFLIYFQGTGAADDSGLPNDRFFAVRPEGSVSTLKIQRTERGDSAVYLCASSLNGREETQYFGPGTRLLVL.